A single TCR beta chain is shown here with its context. Its antigen is unidentified. This record belongs to a study of T cell repertoires in cytomegalovirus infection. Study as a whole: Recently described HLA-C-restricted plus well-studied HLA-B-restricted CMV epitopes were used. Indications came from public TCR beta signatures; they pointed to CMV infection and to a matching HLA type.

Germline lookup yields CDR1 LNHDA and CDR2 SQIVND (reference sequence). The V gene lost 2 bases and the J gene lost 4 bases, with 14 bases spanning the gap. CDR3 length: 15 residues. Via MiXCR, TCRdb re-called the reads, giving one row per CDR3 protein. The sample has 600,000 to 700,000 distinct CDR3 sequences; 33% are singletons. Whole-study findings and limits: Identification of carriers of CMV plus the relevant HLA was performed using cumulative public TCR beta family frequency.

This specimen consisted of cultured PBMCs, obtained from culture after CMV antigen stimulation. The TCR originated in a human donor in good health (CMV status not recorded). Some clones in this sample may be carry-over from other donors' samples. The chain carries TRBV19 and TRBJ1-1; the D is unclear. CDR3 in amino acids: CASSISAGGGTEAFF. DNA for the CDR3: TGTGCCAGTAGTATATCGGCGGGTGGCGGCACTGAAGCTTTCTTT.